This T cell receptor (beta chain) was sequenced during a study of HIV-infected children after antiretroviral therapy interruption. In the study overall: Most children had recorded EBV and CMV exposure.

Treatment denoted: PENTA 11 planned treatment interruption arm or continuous ART arm. A 3' RACE protocol on RNA, with unique molecular identifiers, produced the TCR library. TCRdb re-analysed the 3' RACE reads in MiXCR, keeping a single row per CDR3 protein. The table shows more than 40,000 distinct CDR3 sequences, with approximately 4% occurring only once. The V gene lost 4 bases and the J gene lost 4 bases, with 16 bases spanning the gap. CDR1 and CDR2 from the germline V gene are DFQATT and SNEGSKA (reference sequence). The CDR3 extends over 15 amino acids. The J gene is TRBJ2-2, the V gene TRBV20-1; a weak D match, TRBD1 (6 bases). The source of this sequence is a pool of human donors with HIV. Sequenced material: CD45RA+ CD4+ T cells from PBMCs, pooled from several time points, taken from a donor given antiretroviral therapy, either interrupted or continuous. Indicated subset: naive CD4+ CD45RA+ CD45RO- T cells. The CDR3 reads CSATPRDTITGELFF. In DNA form, the CDR3 reads TGCAGTGCTACTCCCCGGGACACCATCACCGGGGAGCTGTTTTTT.